This entry concerns a single T cell receptor (beta chain). Sequenced by immunoSEQ multiplex PCR; TCRdb stores in-frame clones only, minus some. The repertoire includes some 67,000 clones, approximately 87% of them detected once, and 1% to 1.5% sits in the top ten. CDR3 size: 17 residues. Trimming removed 5 bases at V and 7 bases at J, with 24 bases between. Germline CDR1 and CDR2: MGHRA and YSYEKL. The data were obtained in a study of blood T cell repertoires in COVID-19. Study-level background: Donors in the United States, Italy and Spain gave samples during acute or convalescent COVID-19. PBMCs, B-cell-depleted T cells, or T cells provided the cDNA or gDNA that made up the material.

The receptor's source is a woman aged 55-75 years with acute or convalescent COVID-19. Sequences were obtained from peripheral blood. The chain links TRBV4-1 to TRBJ2-1, with D maybe TRBD2 (6 bases). For the CDR3, the DNA is TGCGCCAGCAGCTCAGGAGGGAACACGGGGTTCGGGAATGAGCAGTTCTTC. It is translated as CASSSGGNTGFGNEQFF.